This entry lists 27 T cell receptor beta chains sequenced from one sample in a study of stem cell transplantation in POMP-related autoinflammatory disease. Clones were sequenced by immunoSEQ multiplex PCR, and TCRdb holds only the in-frame ones, with some missing. The table records 33,000 or so clones, around 88% of them present only once. The starting material was CD4+ T cells from PBMCs, obtained before stem cell transplantation. All receptors come from a human donor with POMP-related autoinflammation and immune dysregulation (PRAID).

For the CDR3, the DNA is TGTGCCAGCAGCTTACGCGGACTAGCGGGTCCCTACGAGCAGTACTTC. The encoded protein is CASSLRGLAGPYEQYF. The V and J genes are TRBV7-6 and TRBJ2-7; 11 bases agree with TRBD2. This CDR3 comprises 16 residues. Germline-derived CDR1 and CDR2 are SGHVS and FNYEAQ. The trim removed 2 bases at V and 2 bases at J, leaving 5 bases unmatched.

V and J are TRBV5-1 and TRBJ2-7; maybe TRBD2 (5 bases). Trimming shortened V by 1 base and J by 5 bases, and 13 bases separated the two germline ends. The CDR3 is made up of 14 amino acids. Germline lookup yields CDR1 SGHRS and CDR2 YFSETQ. The chain's CDR3 is CASSLRPLGDEQYF. CDR3 in DNA: TGCGCCAGCAGCTTGAGGCCTTTGGGAGACGAGCAGTACTTC.

The chain links TRBV20-1 to TRBJ2-7; no reliable D call. In germline, CDR1 is DFQATT, CDR2 SNEGSKA (reference sequence). This CDR3 comprises 10 residues. Deletions cut 4 bases from V and 5 bases from J, with 6 bases between. The CDR3 DNA reads as TGCAGTGCTATCGGCGACGAGCAGTACTTC. Its translation is CSAIGDEQYF.

This chain uses TRBV4-1 with TRBJ2-2; 8 bases are a match to TRBD2. The germline gives CDR1 MGHRA, CDR2 YSYEKL. The CDR3 runs 17 residues. V lost 3 bases, J lost 2 bases, and 8 bases stayed unmatched. The CDR3 coding sequence is TGCGCCAGCAGCCAGGGAATAGCGGGGCTTAACACCGGGGAGCTGTTTTTT. Translated, it gives CASSQGIAGLNTGELFF.

The chain uses TRBV27 and TRBJ2-5, with D perhaps being TRBD1 or TRBD2 (5 bases each). The V gene lost 3 bases and the J gene lost 5 bases, with 13 bases spanning the gap. The CDR3 consists of 14 residues. Germline V gene sequence: CDR1 MNHEY, CDR2 SMNVEV (reference sequence). In DNA form, the CDR3 reads TGTGCCAGCAGTTTGGGCCAGGGCGGGGAGACCCAGTACTTC. Its translation is CASSLGQGGETQYF.

The chain joins TRBV11-2 to TRBJ2-5, with 12 bases aligning to TRBD2. This CDR3 has 17 amino acids. Germline CDR1 reads SGHAT; CDR2 reads FQNNGV. The V segment lost 3 bases and the J segment 5 bases; nucleotides outside the gene matches: 10. CDR3 DNA: TGTGCCAGCAGCTTCAGGACTAGCGGGGCTGGGCGGGAGACCCAGTACTTC. This gives the protein CASSFRTSGAGRETQYF.

This chain uses TRBV7-9 with TRBJ1-4; TRBD1 aligns across 9 bases. Trimming removed 5 bases from V and 8 bases from J; junction bases left unmatched: 15. This CDR3 has 17 amino acids. CDR1 is SEHNR and CDR2 is FQNEAQ in the germline V gene (reference sequence). The CDR3 sequence: CASSRKTLTGGEEKLFF. CDR3 sequence (DNA): TGTGCCAGCAGCCGAAAAACGTTGACAGGGGGGGAAGAAAAACTGTTTTTT. Drawing the rest from reference TRBV7-9 and TRBJ1-4, the complete variable domain is DTGVSQNPRHKITKRGQNVTFRCDPISEHNRLYWYRQTLGQGPEFLTYFQNEAQLEKSRLLSDRFSAERPKGSFSTLEIQRTEQGDSAMYLCASSRKTLTGGEEKLFFGSGTQLSVL.

The chain carries TRBV6-1 and TRBJ2-1, with a weak D call TRBD1 (6 bases). This CDR3 region has 14 residues. Germline CDR1 is MNHNS and CDR2 is SASEGT. V gave up 5 bases and J gave up 3 bases, with 11 bases separating them. This CDR3 reads CASSPGQGYNEQFF. DNA for the CDR3: TGTGCCAGCAGTCCGGGACAAGGCTACAATGAGCAGTTCTTC.

The rearrangement links TRBV5-6 to TRBJ1-2, with a possible D match to TRBD1 (6 bases). Per germline, CDR1 SGHDT and CDR2 YYEEEE. There are 15 residues in the CDR3. V lost 4 bases and J lost 4, with 17 bases in between. The CDR3 DNA reads as TGTGCCAGCAGCAACGTCACAGGGTCCCGCTATGGCTACACCTTC. Protein sequence: CASSNVTGSRYGYTF.

The V gene is TRBV11-2, the J gene TRBJ2-2; D perhaps matches TRBD1 (5 bases). V lost 1 base, J lost 5 bases, and 11 bases lay in between. The CDR3 runs to 15 residues. Germline CDR1 reads SGHAT; CDR2 reads FQNNGV. The CDR3 reads CASSLGVQGTGELFF. The CDR3 bases are TGTGCCAGCAGCTTAGGCGTGCAGGGAACCGGGGAGCTGTTTTTT.

The chain carries TRBV5-8 and TRBJ1-5; 10 bases map to TRBD1. V lost 4 bases and J lost 7; bases outside the gene matches: 5. The CDR3 totals 14 residues. Germline V gene lookup returns CDR1 SGHTS and CDR2 YDEGEE. CDR3 sequence: CASSAGTGVQPQHF. The CDR3 coding sequence is TGTGCCAGCAGCGCCGGGACAGGGGTCCAGCCCCAGCATTTT. Full variable domain (outside the CDR3, taken from reference TRBV5-8 and TRBJ1-5): EAGVTQSPTHLIKTRGQQATLRCSPISGHTSVYWYQQALGLGLQFLLWYDEGEERNRGNFPPRFSGRQFPNYSSELNVNALELEDSALYLCASSAGTGVQPQHFGDGTRLSIL.

This chain connects TRBV11-3 to TRBJ2-3, with D possibly matching TRBD2 (5 bases). Germline V CDR1 and CDR2: SGHNT, YENEEA. This CDR3 contains 12 residues. The V end lost 3 bases, the J end lost 11 bases, and 12 bases lay between the germline ends. CDR3 amino acids: CASSFGTSLQYF. The CDR3 nucleotides are TGTGCCAGCAGCTTTGGAACTAGTTTGCAGTATTTT.

Here the CDR3 reads CASSLQGVTEAFF. CDR3 DNA: TGTGCCAGCAGCTTACAGGGAGTCACTGAAGCTTTCTTT. V gene TRBV7-6 combines with J gene TRBJ1-1; D may be TRBD1 (5 bases). The CDR3 totals 13 residues. Trimming pared 2 bases from V and 4 bases from J, leaving 8 bases between. The germline CDR1 and CDR2 sequences are SGHVS and FNYEAQ.

The V call is TRBV7-2, the J call TRBJ2-3, with TRBD2 identical over 8 bases. The CDR3 is 15 residues long. CDR1 and CDR2 from the germline V gene are SGHTA and FQGNSA. J was trimmed by 5 bases and V by 2 bases; bases with no gene match: 6. The chain's CDR3 is CASSLISGAGDTQYF. The CDR3 region has the DNA TGTGCCAGCAGCTTAATTAGCGGGGCGGGAGATACGCAGTATTTT.

This clone was found once. The rearrangement uses TRBV10-3 and TRBJ2-7; D gene uncertain. The CDR3 length is 15 residues. The germline gives CDR1 ENHRY, CDR2 SYGVKD. Trimming left V 0 bases short and J 4 bases short, with 13 bases between. The CDR3 coding sequence is TGTGCCATCAGTGAGTCCACCCAAGTTCCTTACGAGCAGTACTTC. This sequence encodes CAISESTQVPYEQYF.

The chain is built from TRBV5-1 and TRBJ2-3, with TRBD2 matching over 16 bases. Germline V gene lookup returns CDR1 SGHRS and CDR2 YFSETQ. V shed 2 bases and J 4 bases; nucleotides not matched to a gene: 1. The CDR3 is 16 amino acids. In DNA, the CDR3 is TGCGCCAGCAGCTTTGGGACTAGCGGGAGGGCAGATACGCAGTATTTT. This sequence encodes CASSFGTSGRADTQYF.

This sequence joins TRBV27 and TRBJ2-7; 8 positions match TRBD1. The CDR3 sequence is 14 residues long. The V gene's germline CDR1 is MNHEY and CDR2 SMNVEV (reference sequence). Germline trimming cut 11 bases from V and 4 bases from J; bases unmatched to any gene: 13. The CDR3 nucleotides read TGTGCCTCAAAACGGACAGGGTTAACTTACGAGCAGTACTTC. This codes for CASKRTGLTYEQYF.

V usage is TRBV10-3 and J usage is TRBJ2-1, with D possibly being TRBD2 (7 bases). The ends were cut back, 4 bases at V and 4 bases at J, with 14 bases in the middle. Germline V gene data show CDR1 as ENHRY and CDR2 as SYGVKD. The CDR3 loop spans 15 amino acids. CDR3 protein: CAISVAGATYNEQFF. The CDR3 region has the DNA TGTGCCATCAGTGTGGCGGGGGCAACGTACAATGAGCAGTTCTTC.

This clone was detected once. The J gene is TRBJ1-6, the V gene TRBV5-1; D is undetermined. CDR1 and CDR2 from the germline V gene are SGHRS and YFSETQ. The V end lost 0 bases, the J end lost 7 bases, and 11 bases lay between the germline ends. The length of the CDR3 is 15 residues. CDR3 coding DNA: TGCGCCAGCAGCTTGGACAGTCCCCCCAATTCACCCCTCCACTTT. It translates to CASSLDSPPNSPLHF.

The rearrangement uses TRBV6-5 and TRBJ1-2; unclear D gene. Trimming removed 7 bases from V and 0 bases from J, with 6 bases in between. The CDR3 totals 12 residues. Germline V gives CDR1 MNHEY, CDR2 SVGAGI. DNA of the CDR3: TGTGCCAGCAACACAGCTAACTATGGCTACACCTTC. Translated, it gives CASNTANYGYTF.

V and J are TRBV6-6 and TRBJ2-7; 8 positions agree with TRBD2. V lost 2 bases, J lost 0 bases, and 3 bases stayed unmatched. The germline V gene encodes CDR1 MNHNY and CDR2 SVGAGI (reference sequence). This CDR3 contains 15 residues. CDR3 region: CASSYAGTSSYEQYF. The CDR3 DNA is TGTGCCAGCAGTTACGCCGGGACTAGCTCCTACGAGCAGTACTTC.

The rearrangement links TRBV18 to TRBJ2-1, with 12 bases that match TRBD2. Germline-derived CDR1 and CDR2 are KGHSH and LQKENI. The V and J ends lost 3 bases and 2 bases, in that order; junction bases with no gene match: 2. The CDR3 is made up of 16 amino acids. CDR3: CASSPWTSGTYNEQFF. The DNA for the CDR3 is TGTGCCAGCTCACCTTGGACTAGCGGGACCTACAATGAGCAGTTCTTC.

The rearrangement uses TRBV28 and TRBJ2-7, with 8 bases identical to TRBD1. CDR1 is MDHEN, CDR2 SYDVKM, per germline. Unmatched junction bases numbered 11, after V lost 5 bases and J lost 5 bases. The CDR3 consists of 15 residues. CDR3 protein: CASSVGQGTSDEQYF. The CDR3 bases are TGTGCCAGCAGTGTTGGACAGGGTACCTCGGACGAGCAGTACTTC.

The rearrangement joins TRBV7-9 to TRBJ2-2, with 8 bases matching TRBD1. Germline lookup yields CDR1 SEHNR and CDR2 FQNEAQ (reference sequence). The CDR3 runs 16 residues. V was clipped by 3 bases and J by 3 bases; unmatched bases: 6. CDR3 in DNA: TGTGCCAGCAGCTTGGACAGGGAAAGGGACACCGGGGAGCTGTTTTTT. Translation gives CASSLDRERDTGELFF.

For the CDR3, the DNA is TGCGCCAGCAGCTTTGGAGGTCTTACCACAGATACGCAGTATTTT. This sequence encodes CASSFGGLTTDTQYF. J is TRBJ2-3 and V is TRBV5-1, with D possibly matching TRBD2 (5 bases). V lost 2 bases and J 2 bases, leaving 12 bases between the germline ends. Germline lookup yields CDR1 SGHRS and CDR2 YFSETQ. This CDR3 contains 15 residues.

This chain links TRBV2 with TRBJ1-5; D unresolved. CDR1 SNHLY and CDR2 FYNNEI come from the germline V gene. The length of the CDR3 is 12 residues. V dropped 8 bases and J dropped 0 bases, with 5 bases sitting between them. CDR3 loop: CASCSSNQPQHF. DNA of the CDR3: TGTGCCAGCTGTAGTAGCAATCAGCCCCAGCATTTT.

The gene calls are TRBV6-1 and TRBJ1-1, with D hard to call. CDR3 size: 15 residues. Germline lookup yields CDR1 MNHNS and CDR2 SASEGT. The germline V and J ends were trimmed by 4 bases and 4 bases, with 16 bases remaining between them. This CDR3 is CASSVSWARGTEAFF. The CDR3 DNA is TGTGCCAGCAGTGTCTCGTGGGCACGGGGCACTGAAGCTTTCTTT.